Listed below are T cell receptor beta chains from one sample, sequenced in a study of OX40 agonist ivuxolimab in advanced cancers. Repertoires were generated with immunoSEQ multiplex PCR, while TCRdb's copy carries only in-frame clones and drops some. The sample contains roughly 70,000 clones, about nine tenths of which appear only once. Sequenced here: CD4+ or CD8+ T cells sorted from blood, sampled in a trial of the OX40 agonist ivuxolimab. The receptors were sampled from an adult with an advanced solid tumor such as melanoma, head and neck, liver or kidney cancer. Both conserved end residues are part of each CDR3. D genes are given only for firm matches. Rows may omit the clone size; those that give it use once, few, many or a size class.

>.|TRBV11-2|TRBJ1-3|15|.
CASTPPGSAGNTIYF
TGTGCCAGCACCCCACCGGGGAGTGCGGGAAACACCATATATTTT
>.|TRBV6-1|TRBJ1-1|14|.
CASSENSGVSEAFF
TGTGCCAGCAGTGAAAACAGCGGTGTCTCTGAAGCTTTCTTT
>once|TRBV27|TRBJ1-2|12|.
CASSFRGYGYTF
TGTGCCAGCAGTTTCAGAGGCTATGGCTACACCTTC
>.|TRBV6-6|TRBJ1-5|14|.
CASSFITSGQPQHF
TGTGCCAGCAGTTTTATTACGTCAGGTCAGCCCCAGCATTTT
>.|TRBV19|TRBJ2-1|15|TRBD1
CASSFGQGTFNEQFF
TGTGCCAGTAGTTTCGGACAGGGGACCTTCAATGAGCAGTTCTTC
>.|TRBV27|TRBJ2-6|14|.
CASSTSSGANVLTF
TGTGCCAGCAGTACTAGCTCTGGGGCCAACGTCCTGACTTTC
>.|TRBV6-6|TRBJ2-3|15|.
CASTKTGVGTDTQYF
TGTGCCAGCACCAAAACGGGGGTGGGAACAGATACGCAGTATTTT
>.|TRBV20-1|TRBJ2-5|11|.
CSANPLETQYF
TGCAGTGCTAACCCCTTGGAGACCCAGTACTTC
>.|TRBV5-4|TRBJ1-4|15|.
CASSLDSRSNEKLFF
TGTGCCAGCAGCTTGGACAGCAGATCTAATGAAAAACTGTTTTTT
>.|TRBV28|TRBJ2-2|14|.
CASSLIRTTGELFF
TGTGCCAGCAGTTTGATCAGAACCACCGGGGAGCTGTTTTTT
>.|TRBV2|TRBJ1-5|14|.
CASKGLETDQPQHF
TGTGCCAGCAAAGGCTTAGAGACAGATCAGCCCCAGCATTTT
>once|TRBV5-1|TRBJ2-5|16|TRBD2
CASSLVVAGGGETQYF
TGCGCCAGCAGCTTGGTGGTTGCGGGGGGTGGAGAGACCCAGTACTTC
>.|TRBV27|TRBJ1-4|15|TRBD1
CASRGSGTGGEKLFF
TGTGCCAGCAGAGGTAGCGGGACAGGGGGTGAAAAACTGTTTTTT
>.|TRBV9|TRBJ2-1|15|.
CASSVDGASYNEQFF
TGTGCCAGCAGCGTGGACGGCGCCTCCTACAATGAGCAGTTCTTC
>.|TRBV6-1|TRBJ1-2|15|.
CASSENWDGIYGYTF
TGTGCCAGCAGTGAAAACTGGGACGGAATCTATGGCTACACCTTC
>.|TRBV20-1|TRBJ2-3|11|.
CSAYRADTQYF
TGCAGTGCTTACAGGGCAGATACGCAGTATTTT
>once|TRBV19|TRBJ1-5|16|TRBD1
CASSNFLGQGGQPQHF
TGTGCCAGTAGTAATTTCTTGGGACAGGGGGGTCAGCCCCAGCATTTT
>.|TRBV9|TRBJ2-3|17|.
CASSDLTRARHTDTQYF
TGTGCCAGCAGCGACCTCACAAGGGCCAGACACACAGATACGCAGTATTTT
>.|TRBV7-9|TRBJ2-7|17|.
CASSRIGGSGKVYEQYF
TGTGCCAGCAGCCGTATCGGAGGGTCAGGGAAGGTCTACGAGCAGTACTTC
>.|TRBV5-4|TRBJ2-7|15|.
CASSLWGAGNYEQYF
TGTGCCAGCAGCTTGTGGGGAGCAGGTAACTACGAGCAGTACTTC
>.|TRBV5-1|TRBJ1-1|13|.
CASSLTAGTEAFF
TGCGCCAGCAGCTTGACAGCCGGCACTGAAGCTTTCTTT
>.|TRBV19|TRBJ2-7|16|TRBD1
CASSMRGTGGKSEQYF
TGTGCCAGTAGTATGCGGGGGACAGGGGGGAAAAGCGAGCAGTACTTC
>once|TRBV7-9|TRBJ1-2|14|.
CASSPRGGHYGYTF
TGTGCCAGCAGCCCCCGGGGGGGACACTATGGCTACACCTTC
>.|TRBV28|TRBJ2-6|16|.
CASSIGGASGANVLTF
TGTGCCAGCAGTATTGGAGGGGCGTCTGGGGCCAACGTCCTGACTTTC
>few|TRBV9|TRBJ2-3|12|.
CASSAREDTQYF
TGTGCCAGCAGCGCCCGGGAGGATACGCAGTATTTT
>.|TRBV7-9|TRBJ2-5|14|TRBD1
CASRATGGRETQYF
TGTGCCAGCAGAGCTACAGGGGGAAGGGAGACCCAGTACTTC
>.|TRBV9|TRBJ1-2|14|.
CASSVGRTKGGYTF
TGTGCCAGCAGCGTAGGGCGGACCAAGGGAGGCTACACCTTC
>once|TRBV18|TRBJ2-7|14|.
CASSLRQVAYEQYF
TGTGCCAGCTCCCTTCGACAGGTTGCCTACGAGCAGTACTTC
>.|TRBV4-2|TRBJ1-5|18|TRBD1
CASSQDRGGQLSNQPQHF
TGTGCCAGCAGCCAAGATCGTGGGGGACAGCTTAGCAATCAGCCCCAGCATTTT
>.|TRBV11-3|TRBJ2-2|18|TRBD1
CASSSPPGQGGLSGELFF
TGTGCCAGCAGCTCTCCACCGGGACAGGGCGGGCTTAGCGGGGAGCTGTTTTTT
>once|TRBV9|TRBJ2-6|15|.
CASSVMVSGANVLTF
TGTGCCAGCAGCGTTATGGTCTCTGGGGCCAACGTCCTGACTTTC
>.|TRBV20-1|TRBJ2-3|11|.
CSAEKGDTQYF
TGCAGTGCGGAGAAGGGAGATACGCAGTATTTT
>.|TRBV5-8|TRBJ2-5|12|.
CASSASVATQYF
TGTGCCAGCAGCGCATCAGTGGCGACCCAGTACTTC
>once|TRBV23-1|TRBJ1-2|14|.
CASPFWGFYSGYTF
TGCGCCAGCCCCTTCTGGGGGTTTTACTCTGGCTACACCTTC
>once|TRBV7-9|TRBJ1-1|12|.
CASSIEGGEAFF
TGTGCCAGCAGCATTGAAGGAGGTGAAGCTTTCTTT